The 17 T cell receptor beta chains in this list originate from one sample, sequenced in a study of blood T cell repertoires in COVID-19 (TCRdb year 2020). The library relied on the immunoSEQ multiplex PCR assay. The table was pulled from immuneACCESS by TCRdb, which kept in-frame rearrangements only. Such tables lose some clones; where checked, under half of the loss comes from unresolved V genes, and the rest has no known cause. Across this sample there are around 150,000 clones, with around nine tenths seen only once. The top ten constitute 10% of the sample. The sequenced sample consisted of peripheral blood. Receptors originate from a woman between 70 and 85 years old with COVID-19, enrolled during active disease.

The chain links TRBV5-4 to TRBJ1-1; D is possibly TRBD1 (5 bases). The V gene lost 4 bases and the J gene lost 0 bases, with 19 bases spanning the gap. Looked up from germline, CDR1 is SGHNT and CDR2 is YYREEE (reference sequence). This CDR3 is 17 amino acids long. CDR3 residues: CASSQREGPFMNTEAFF. Written as DNA, the CDR3 is TGTGCCAGCAGCCAGCGGGAGGGACCGTTCATGAACACTGAAGCTTTCTTT.

The table lists this clone with a few counts. The chain couples TRBV10-3 to TRBJ1-1, with 7 bases identical to TRBD1. The CDR3 runs to 15 residues. J was trimmed by 4 bases and V by 0 bases; bases with no gene match: 5. CDR1 and CDR2 (germline): ENHRY, SYGVKD. As DNA, the CDR3 is TGTGCCATCAGTGAGTCTACAGGGGAAGGCACTGAAGCTTTCTTT. Its protein is CAISESTGEGTEAFF.

The V gene is TRBV11-3, the J gene TRBJ2-1; 13 nucleotides align to TRBD2. CDR3 length: 17 amino acids. V dropped 1 base and J dropped 3; count of bases not matched to a gene: 3. CDR1 SGHNT and CDR2 YENEEA come from the germline V gene. This CDR3 reads CASSLGLAGGYYNEQFF. In DNA form, the CDR3 reads TGTGCCAGCAGCTTAGGACTAGCGGGGGGTTACTACAATGAGCAGTTCTTC.

This chain uses TRBV7-9 with TRBJ1-3, with D unclear. Germline V gives CDR1 SEHNR, CDR2 FQNEAQ (reference sequence). CDR3 length: 15 amino acids. Trimming cost V 5 bases and J 4 bases, with 15 bases left between them. CDR3 region: CASSTGPSGGNTIYF. As DNA, the CDR3 is TGTGCCAGCAGCACCGGACCCTCGGGGGGAAACACCATATATTTT.

V is TRBV2 and J is TRBJ2-1, with a possible D match to TRBD1 (7 bases). From germline, CDR1 is SNHLY and CDR2 FYNNEI. The length of the CDR3 is 15 residues. The V end lost 3 bases, the J end lost 4 bases, and 13 bases lay between the germline ends. In DNA form, the CDR3 reads TGTGCCAGCAGTGAGGAACAGGGGAGGTACAATGAGCAGTTCTTC. It is translated as CASSEEQGRYNEQFF.

The chain has TRBV7-9 and TRBJ2-7; 11 bases agree with TRBD1. The CDR3 loop spans 15 amino acids. The V gene end was trimmed by 5 bases and the J gene end by 6 bases; junction bases not matched to a gene: 9. Germline-derived CDR1 and CDR2 are SEHNR and FQNEAQ (reference sequence). CDR3 DNA sequence: TGTGCCAGCAGCCTTCACCGGGACAGGGGGTTCGAGCAGTACTTC. Translation: CASSLHRDRGFEQYF.

This clone was found once. The chain couples TRBV14 to TRBJ1-3, with D tentatively TRBD1 (6 bases). The CDR3 sequence is 22 residues long. Trimming took 3 bases from V and 0 from J, leaving 30 bases between them. Looked up from germline, CDR1 is SGHDN and CDR2 is FVKESK. The CDR3, as DNA: TGTGCCAGCAGCCAGCGTTTCGGGCAGGGGCCGTCCACACGAGGCTCTGGAAACACCATATATTTT. Amino acids: CASSQRFGQGPSTRGSGNTIYF.

This clone has just a few counts. The rearrangement uses TRBV2 and TRBJ1-2; D might be TRBD1 (5 bases). From germline, CDR1 is SNHLY and CDR2 FYNNEI. V was trimmed by 6 bases and J by 1 base, leaving 15 bases between them. This CDR3 comprises 15 residues. CDR3 in amino acids: CASRQGQGFNYGYTF. In nucleotides, the CDR3 is TGTGCCAGCAGACAAGGGCAGGGTTTTAACTATGGCTACACCTTC.

The table lists this clone with a count of one. The chain is built from TRBV28 and TRBJ1-2, with a weak D call TRBD1 (5 bases). The CDR3 is made up of 13 amino acids. The V end was cut by 6 bases, the J end by 6 bases, with 14 bases between. Germline CDR1 MDHEN, CDR2 SYDVKM. CDR3 nucleotides: TGTGCCAGCAGGGGAGGGGCTTGGAATGGCTACACCTTC. Translated: CASRGGAWNGYTF.

The chain combines TRBV11-2 with TRBJ2-3; 7 bases map to TRBD2. The CDR3 loop spans 16 amino acids. Germline trimming cut 1 base from V and 0 bases from J; bases unmatched to any gene: 4. Germline V gene data show CDR1 as SGHAT and CDR2 as FQNNGV. The CDR3 sequence is CASSLVHGGSTDTQYF. CDR3 bases: TGTGCCAGCAGCTTAGTCCACGGGGGGAGCACAGATACGCAGTATTTT. Complete variable domain (other parts from reference TRBV11-2 and TRBJ2-3): EAGVAQSPRYKIIEKRQSVAFWCNPISGHATLYWYQQILGQGPKLLIQFQNNGVVDDSQLPKDRFSAERLKGVDSTLKIQPAKLEDSAVYLCASSLVHGGSTDTQYFGPGTRLTVL.

The V call is TRBV6-1, the J call TRBJ2-7; possibly TRBD2 for D (5 bases). Per the germline V gene, CDR1 is MNHNS and CDR2 is SASEGT. V was clipped by 3 bases and J by 2 bases, with 17 bases between them. This CDR3 is 16 amino acids long. CDR3 sequence (DNA): TGTGCCAGCAGTGAGGATAGGGCGGTGAGGGCCTACGAGCAGTACTTC. Encoded protein: CASSEDRAVRAYEQYF.

The chain links TRBV18 to TRBJ2-3, with 11 nucleotides matching TRBD2. The CDR3 extends over 17 amino acids. Trimming removed 3 bases from V and 4 bases from J; junction bases left unmatched: 9. Germline V CDR1 and CDR2: KGHSH, LQKENI. The CDR3 DNA sequence: TGTGCCAGCTCACCCGGACAGATTAGCGGGGGGGCAGATACGCAGTATTTT. This encodes CASSPGQISGGADTQYF.

In this sample, this clone turned up many times. The chain links TRBV2 to TRBJ2-7, with D tentatively TRBD1 (6 bases). The CDR3 consists of 14 residues. Germline-derived CDR1 and CDR2 are SNHLY and FYNNEI. The ends were cut back, 8 bases at V and 5 bases at J, with 19 bases in the middle. The CDR3, as DNA: TGTGCCAGCGGCCAAGATACAGGGTCCAACGAGCAGTACTTC. Translation gives CASGQDTGSNEQYF.

As to this clone: Other DNA sequences in the same sample also yield this CDR3. V gene TRBV3-1 (or the pseudogene TRBV3-2) combines with J gene TRBJ2-1; 7 bases fit TRBD2. Germline CDR1 and CDR2: LGHDT and YNNKEL (reference sequence). V shed 2 bases, J shed 1 base, and the junction held 2 bases outside the gene matches. This CDR3 spans 15 amino acids. DNA for the CDR3: TGTGCCAGCAGCCAATCGGGGGGATCCTACAATGAGCAGTTCTTC. Translating gives CASSQSGGSYNEQFF.

The chain couples TRBV6-6 to TRBJ2-1; 10 positions agree with TRBD1. V lost 6 bases and J lost 7; bases outside the gene matches: 6. CDR1 and CDR2 (germline): MNHNY, SVGAGI (reference sequence). This CDR3 is 14 amino acids long. The CDR3 loop reads CASRGTGDTNEQFF. DNA of the CDR3: TGTGCCAGCAGAGGGACAGGGGATACGAATGAGCAGTTCTTC.

This chain joins TRBV5-1 and TRBJ1-4; the match to TRBD1 covers 8 bases. The CDR3 covers 13 residues. V was pared by 4 bases and J by 7 bases, with 3 bases of the junction left unmatched. Germline V gene data show CDR1 as SGHRS and CDR2 as YFSETQ. The CDR3 loop is CASSQGAGEKLFF. CDR3 coding DNA: TGCGCCAGCAGCCAGGGGGCGGGTGAAAAACTGTTTTTT. Full variable domain (missing parts from reference TRBV5-1 and TRBJ1-4): KAGVTQTPRYLIKTRGQQVTLSCSPISGHRSVSWYQQTPGQGLQFLFEYFSETQRNKGNFPGRFSGRQFSNSRSEMNVSTLELGDSALYLCASSQGAGEKLFFGSGTQLSVL.

This chain links TRBV14 with TRBJ2-2; weak D call: TRBD1 (7 bases). This CDR3 comprises 17 residues. Trimming took off 6 bases at V and 0 bases at J, with 17 bases between the two ends. Germline CDR1 is SGHDN and CDR2 is FVKESK. The CDR3, as DNA: TGTGCCAGCAGTCGACACCGCGGGACAGCGAACACCGGGGAGCTGTTTTTT. Translating it yields CASSRHRGTANTGELFF.